The TCR beta chain described here comes from a study of blood T cell repertoires in COVID-19. In the study overall: COVID-19 samples collected from the United States, Italy and Spain covered acute and convalescent phases.

Those enrolled, adults aged roughly 18 to 100 years, came from 24 US areas. Cohort 3 recovered donors had two negative PCRs, clearance, or symptom resolution. Germline CDR1 and CDR2: KGHSH and LQKENI. Trimming took 6 bases from V and 1 from J, leaving 15 bases between them. CDR3 size: 15 residues. Sequencing was performed with immunoSEQ multiplex PCR; in TCRdb, only in-frame clones are kept and a portion is missing. The data hold a few hundred thousand clones, with around nine tenths observed a single time. Sequencing was performed on PBMCs or T cells enriched from blood (not recorded which). The chain is built from TRBV18 and TRBJ2-5; D is perhaps TRBD1 (6 bases). The clonotype comes from a woman in her thirties or forties who had recovered from COVID-19. CDR3 amino acids: CASSIQGNLQETQYF. The CDR3 DNA follows: TGTGCCAGCTCCATACAGGGAAACCTCCAAGAGACCCAGTACTTC.